This T cell receptor (beta chain) was captured in a study of blood T cell repertoires in COVID-19. The V gene end was trimmed by 3 bases and the J gene end by 4 bases; junction bases not matched to a gene: 7. Per germline, CDR1 LGHNA and CDR2 YSLEER. This CDR3 has 17 amino acids. Data came from immunoSEQ multiplex PCR; TCRdb stores just in-frame clones and leaves some out. The top ten clones hold about 6.3% of a sample with 150,000 to 200,000 clones, roughly 90% of them seen once. V and J are TRBV4-3 and TRBJ2-2, with 11 bases fitting TRBD2. This TCR was recovered from a woman aged 50 to 65 who had recovered from COVID-19. Sequenced material: PBMCs or T cells enriched from blood (not recorded which). The DNA for the CDR3 is TGCGCCAGCAGCCAGAGTAGCGGGGGGGCGGGCACCGGGGAGCTGTTTTTT. It specifies CASSQSSGGAGTGELFF.